This T cell receptor (beta chain) was captured by sequencing in a study of technical replicates of blood from a few donors. The germline V and J ends were trimmed by 4 bases and 1 base, with 14 bases remaining between them. This CDR3 has 16 residues. Germline assignment: CDR1 SGHVS and CDR2 FQNEAQ. This clone was recorded only once. The assay was immunoSEQ multiplex PCR, and TCRdb's table has in-frame clones only and misses some. The sample yields approximately 15,000 clones, over 70% seen once. Sequenced sample: PBMCs. This sequence joins TRBV7-8 and TRBJ2-1; D is unclear. The source of this sequence is a human donor in good health. The chain's CDR3 is CASSYMVGNSYNEQFF. CDR3 in DNA: TGTGCCAGCAGCTACATGGTTGGCAATTCCTACAATGAGCAGTTCTTC.